This T cell receptor beta chain was captured in a study of cytomegalovirus exposure and HLA in healthy donors. TCRdb's copy holds only in-frame clones and misses some; the assay was immunoSEQ multiplex PCR. The sample contains roughly 48,000 clones, 94% of which appear only once. Germline V gene lookup returns CDR1 LNHDA and CDR2 SQIVND (reference sequence). Deletions cut 3 bases from V and 1 base from J, with 10 bases between. The CDR3 has 14 residues. The donors were part of the validation cohort of 120 or so subjects. That cohort was separate from the first cohort, which comprised 700 or so subjects.

This clonotype originated in a woman younger than 35 in good health and CMV-seropositive. The sequenced material came from PBMCs. This chain links TRBV19 with TRBJ2-7; tentatively, D is TRBD2 (5 bases). The DNA for the CDR3 is TGTGCCAGTAGTATGGGCCGGGGATCCTACGAGCAGTACTTC. Amino acids: CASSMGRGSYEQYF.